These 24 T cell receptor beta chains share one sample of origin, sequenced in a study of cytomegalovirus exposure and HLA in healthy donors. Primers: 60 Vbeta forward and 13 Jbeta reverse. TCRdb's table, derived via immunoSEQ multiplex PCR, lists solely in-frame clones and lacks some. The data hold some 130,000 clones, with over 70% observed a single time. Sequences were obtained from PBMCs. These receptors were obtained from a man aged 25-40 years in good health and CMV-seronegative.

The chain is built from TRBV15 and TRBJ1-1, with 8 bases lining up with TRBD1. V lost 0 bases to trimming and J lost 1 base; unmatched junction nucleotides: 1. This CDR3 comprises 15 residues. Per the germline V gene, CDR1 is LNHNV and CDR2 is YYDKDF (reference sequence). Here the CDR3 reads CATSREGTGNTEAFF. For the CDR3, the DNA is TGTGCCACCAGCAGAGAGGGGACAGGGAACACTGAAGCTTTCTTT.

This rearrangement joins TRBV19 to TRBJ2-3; D is possibly TRBD2 (5 bases). The germline V gene encodes CDR1 LNHDA and CDR2 SQIVND (reference sequence). Trimming took off 5 bases at V and 0 bases at J, with 12 bases between the two ends. The CDR3 spans 15 residues. CDR3 sequence reads: CASSAERISTDTQYF. The DNA for the CDR3 is TGTGCCAGTAGTGCGGAGCGGATCAGCACAGATACGCAGTATTTT.

This clone was found once. The gene calls are TRBV9 and TRBJ2-7, with D perhaps matching TRBD2 (7 bases). V was trimmed by 0 bases and J by 5 bases, leaving 18 bases between them. The germline CDR1 and CDR2 sequences are SGDLS and YYNGEE. The CDR3 is 16 residues long. Here the CDR3 DNA reads TGTGCCAGCAGCGTAGGTGGGGGCGGGAGTGTCCACGAGCAGTACTTC. It is translated as CASSVGGGGSVHEQYF.

This chain connects TRBV11-2 to TRBJ2-3, with no clear D. The CDR3 runs to 14 residues. Trimming cost V 3 bases and J 5 bases, with 12 bases left between them. CDR1 SGHAT and CDR2 FQNNGV come from the germline V gene. The CDR3 DNA sequence: TGTGCCAGCAGCTTTTCCAATCCGGGAGATACGCAGTATTTT. Encoded protein: CASSFSNPGDTQYF. Based on the CDR3 plus reference TRBV11-2 and TRBJ2-3, the full variable domain is EAGVAQSPRYKIIEKRQSVAFWCNPISGHATLYWYQQILGQGPKLLIQFQNNGVVDDSQLPKDRFSAERLKGVDSTLKIQPAKLEDSAVYLCASSFSNPGDTQYFGPGTRLTVL.

V usage is TRBV6-5 and J usage is TRBJ2-1; 8 bases map to TRBD2. The germline gives CDR1 MNHEY, CDR2 SVGAGI. V lost 5 bases to trimming and J lost 6 bases; unmatched junction nucleotides: 9. This CDR3 comprises 15 residues. Here the CDR3 reads CASSPPGLGGNEQFF. CDR3 nucleotides: TGTGCCAGCAGTCCTCCGGGACTAGGCGGCAATGAGCAGTTCTTC.

Only a few counts were recorded for this clone. The rearrangement links TRBV7-2 to TRBJ2-5; perhaps TRBD1 as D (5 bases). CDR3 length: 14 residues. Germline loops: CDR1 SGHTA, CDR2 FQGNSA. Trimming left V 5 bases short and J 7 bases short, with 17 bases between. The chain's CDR3 is CASSQGSPGVTQYF. The CDR3 DNA sequence: TGTGCCAGCAGCCAGGGTTCCCCCGGCGTGACCCAGTACTTC.

V usage is TRBV6-5 and J usage is TRBJ2-7; 9 bases agree with TRBD1. V lost 4 bases to trimming and J lost 3 bases; unmatched junction nucleotides: 4. Germline CDR1 reads MNHEY; CDR2 reads SVGAGI. The CDR3 is 14 amino acids. The CDR3 region is CASSSNRGLYEQYF. The CDR3 bases are TGTGCCAGCAGTTCAAACAGGGGGCTCTACGAGCAGTACTTC.

This rearrangement joins TRBV9 to TRBJ2-2, with D possibly TRBD1 on 6 matching bases. V shed 0 bases and J shed 7 bases, with 13 bases lying between them. Germline-derived CDR1 and CDR2 are SGDLS and YYNGEE. The CDR3 length is 15 residues. The CDR3 nucleotides are TGTGCCAGCAGCGTAGTAGGGACAAGCGGCGGGGAGCTGTTTTTT. Translation gives CASSVVGTSGGELFF.

J is TRBJ2-7 and V is TRBV28, with TRBD1 as a possible D gene (6 bases). The CDR3 loop spans 15 amino acids. Trimming stripped 3 bases from V and 3 bases from J, with 15 bases between. The germline gives CDR1 MDHEN, CDR2 SYDVKM. CDR3 bases: TGTGCCAGCAGTTTTTTGGGGGCGGTTATCTACGAGCAGTACTTC. It yields the protein CASSFLGAVIYEQYF.

This clone was seen only once. The chain uses TRBV4-2 and TRBJ1-5, with 9 bases that match TRBD1. CDR1 is LGHNA, CDR2 YNFKEQ, per germline. J gave up 6 bases and V 5 bases, and 8 bases lay outside the gene matches. The CDR3 runs 15 residues. As DNA, the CDR3 is TGTGCCAGCAGCTACGAACAGGGGGCTGGTCAGCCCCAGCATTTT. This gives the protein CASSYEQGAGQPQHF.

V gene TRBV20-1 combines with J gene TRBJ2-1, with unresolved D. V lost 3 bases and J 8 bases, leaving 8 bases between the germline ends. The CDR3 totals 11 residues. Looked up from germline, CDR1 is DFQATT and CDR2 is SNEGSKA (reference sequence). As DNA, the CDR3 is TGCAGTGCTAGGCCGCCGGATGAGCAGTTCTTC. It codes for CSARPPDEQFF.

This chain uses TRBV11-2 with TRBJ2-1, with D maybe TRBD2 (5 bases). Trimming stripped 0 bases from V and 2 bases from J, with 5 bases between. CDR1 SGHAT and CDR2 FQNNGV come from the germline V gene. The CDR3 runs to 14 residues. The CDR3 region has the DNA TGTGCCAGCAGCTTAGAGCGGGCCTACAATGAGCAGTTCTTC. It codes for CASSLERAYNEQFF.

The chain carries TRBV7-2 and TRBJ2-1; maybe TRBD2 (6 bases). The V end lost 0 bases, the J end lost 2 bases, and 8 bases lay between the germline ends. This CDR3 contains 15 residues. CDR1 is SGHTA, CDR2 FQGNSA, per germline. Written as DNA, the CDR3 is TGTGCCAGCAGCTTAGCGGGAGGCCCCTACAATGAGCAGTTCTTC. The encoded protein is CASSLAGGPYNEQFF.

The rearrangement links TRBV4-2 to TRBJ2-7; 9 bases align to TRBD2. Germline V lookup: CDR1 LGHNA, CDR2 YNFKEQ. This CDR3 region has 16 residues. V was pared by 0 bases and J by 5 bases, with 8 bases of the junction left unmatched. The CDR3 nucleotides read TGTGCCAGCAGCCAAGATTGGTCTAGCGGGAAAAACGAGCAGTACTTC. This sequence encodes CASSQDWSSGKNEQYF.

The chain has TRBV29-1 and TRBJ2-4; D is perhaps TRBD1 (6 bases). The V and J ends lost 6 bases and 11 bases respectively, with 14 bases between them. This CDR3 comprises 11 residues. The germline V gene has CDR1 SQVTM and CDR2 ANQGSEA. CDR3 protein: CSVVRGGLQYF. In DNA form, the CDR3 reads TGCAGCGTGGTCCGTGGGGGCCTTCAGTACTTC.

There are a few counts of this clone. The chain has TRBV6-5 and TRBJ1-1, with D possibly matching TRBD1 (6 bases). CDR3 length: 15 amino acids. CDR1 is MNHEY and CDR2 is SVGAGI in the germline V gene. Trimming cost V 2 bases and J 11 bases, with 21 bases left between them. Written as DNA, the CDR3 is TGTGCCAGCAGTTACACACATGATGATACAGGGATGGCTTTCTTT. Its protein product is CASSYTHDDTGMAFF.

This clone was counted a few times. The chain recombines TRBV2 with TRBJ2-4, with TRBD2 matching 12 bases. Germline V lookup: CDR1 SNHLY, CDR2 FYNNEI. V gave up 3 bases and J gave up 12 bases; unmatched junction bases: 9. The CDR3 is 15 residues long. The CDR3 is CASSEYRLAGDSQYF. CDR3 DNA sequence: TGTGCCAGCAGTGAGTATCGACTAGCGGGAGACAGTCAGTACTTC. The full variable domain, its missing parts supplied by reference TRBV2 and TRBJ2-4, is EPEVTQTPSHQVTQMGQEVILRCVPISNHLYFYWYRQILGQKVEFLVSFYNNEISEKSEIFDDQFSVERPDGSNFTLKIRSTKLEDSAMYFCASSEYRLAGDSQYFGAGTRLSVL.

The V call is TRBV5-1, the J call TRBJ2-7; TRBD2 aligns across 14 bases. The CDR3 extends over 15 amino acids. Germline CDR1 reads SGHRS; CDR2 reads YFSETQ. The trim removed 4 bases at V and 5 bases at J, leaving 5 bases unmatched. The CDR3 DNA reads TGCGCCAGCAGCCCGGGACTAGCGGGAGTCCACGAGCAGTACTTC. Translation: CASSPGLAGVHEQYF.

The chain is built from TRBV7-6 and TRBJ2-7; TRBD1 might be the D (6 bases). The V gene lost 1 base and the J gene lost 6 bases, with 19 bases spanning the gap. Germline V gene lookup returns CDR1 SGHVS and CDR2 FNYEAQ. This CDR3 region has 16 residues. The CDR3 here is CASSLVLQGLTGEQYF. Written as DNA, the CDR3 is TGTGCCAGCAGCTTAGTACTACAGGGATTAACGGGCGAGCAGTACTTC.

This clone was picked up a small number of times. V is TRBV7-9 and J is TRBJ1-1; D might be TRBD1 (5 bases). The CDR3 extends over 14 amino acids. Germline-derived CDR1 and CDR2 are SEHNR and FQNEAQ (reference sequence). Trimming stripped 2 bases from V and 3 bases from J, with 10 bases between. The CDR3 nucleotides read TGTGCCAGCAGCTTACAGGGATTGTACACTGAAGCTTTCTTT. Residues: CASSLQGLYTEAFF. The variable domain in full, completed from reference TRBV7-9 and TRBJ1-1, reads DTGVSQNPRHKITKRGQNVTFRCDPISEHNRLYWYRQTLGQGPEFLTYFQNEAQLEKSRLLSDRFSAERPKGSFSTLEIQRTEQGDSAMYLCASSLQGLYTEAFFGQGTRLTVV.

The rearrangement links TRBV6-6 to TRBJ2-2; 9 nucleotides line up with TRBD1. The CDR3 sequence is 14 residues long. J was trimmed by 4 bases and V by 5 bases; bases with no gene match: 2. Germline V gives CDR1 MNHNY, CDR2 SVGAGI (reference sequence). The CDR3 nucleotides are TGTGCCAGCAGTGGGACAGGGTCCACCGGGGAGCTGTTTTTT. This gives the protein CASSGTGSTGELFF.

The V and J genes are TRBV5-6 and TRBJ1-1; weak D call: TRBD1 (6 bases). This CDR3 comprises 15 residues. V was shortened by 4 bases and J by 0 bases, with 13 bases between the two germline ends. CDR1 is SGHDT, CDR2 YYEEEE, per germline. This chain's CDR3 is CASSLPGQVNTEAFF. DNA of the CDR3: TGTGCCAGCAGCCTACCGGGACAAGTGAACACTGAAGCTTTCTTT.

This clone was seen a handful of times. This chain links TRBV4-2 with TRBJ1-2, with TRBD1 matching 7 bases. This CDR3 has 16 amino acids. J lost 0 bases, V lost 2 bases, and 6 bases had no gene match. The germline gives CDR1 LGHNA, CDR2 YNFKEQ. The CDR3 DNA follows: TGTGCCAGCAGCCAATCCCTCGGACAGGCTAACTATGGCTACACCTTC. Protein sequence: CASSQSLGQANYGYTF.

In this sample, this clone turned up a few times. This chain connects TRBV30 to TRBJ1-5; the D is unclear. CDR3 length: 12 residues. Germline assignment: CDR1 GTSNPN and CDR2 SVGIG (reference sequence). Trimming cost V 2 bases and J 4 bases, with 6 bases left between them. The CDR3 DNA reads TGTGCCTGGAGTAACGGGAATCAGCCCCAGCATTTT. As protein: CAWSNGNQPQHF.